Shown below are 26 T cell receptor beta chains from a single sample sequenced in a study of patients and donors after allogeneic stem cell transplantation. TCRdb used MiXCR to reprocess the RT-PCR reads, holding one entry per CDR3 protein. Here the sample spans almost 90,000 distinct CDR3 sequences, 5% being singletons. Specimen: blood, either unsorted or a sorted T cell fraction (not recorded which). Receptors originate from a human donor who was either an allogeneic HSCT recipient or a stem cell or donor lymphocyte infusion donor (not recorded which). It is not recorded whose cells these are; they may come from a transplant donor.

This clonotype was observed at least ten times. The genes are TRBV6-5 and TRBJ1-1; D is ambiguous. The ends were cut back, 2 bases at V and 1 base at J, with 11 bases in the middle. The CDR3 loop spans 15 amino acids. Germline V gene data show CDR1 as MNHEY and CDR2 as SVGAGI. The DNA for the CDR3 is TGTGCCAGCAGTTACCCCCTCCTTGAGAACACTGAAGCTTTCTTT. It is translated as CASSYPLLENTEAFF.

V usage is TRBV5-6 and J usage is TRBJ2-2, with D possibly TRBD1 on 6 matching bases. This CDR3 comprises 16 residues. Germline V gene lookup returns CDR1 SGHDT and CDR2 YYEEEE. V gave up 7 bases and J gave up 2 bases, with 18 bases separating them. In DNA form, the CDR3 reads TGTGCCAGCCGCCATGAACAGGGATTCAACACCGGGGAGCTGTTTTTT. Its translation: CASRHEQGFNTGELFF.

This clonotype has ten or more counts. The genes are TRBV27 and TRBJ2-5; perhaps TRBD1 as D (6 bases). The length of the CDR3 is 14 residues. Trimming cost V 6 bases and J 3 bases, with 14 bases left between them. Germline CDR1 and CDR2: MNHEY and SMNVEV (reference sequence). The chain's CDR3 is CASSYRVGEETQYF. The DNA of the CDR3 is TGTGCCAGCAGCTACAGGGTGGGAGAAGAGACCCAGTACTTC.

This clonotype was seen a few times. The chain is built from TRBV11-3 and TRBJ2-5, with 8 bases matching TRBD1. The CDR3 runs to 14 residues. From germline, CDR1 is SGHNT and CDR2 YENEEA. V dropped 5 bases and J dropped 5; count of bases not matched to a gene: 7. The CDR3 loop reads CASSPRTGQETQYF. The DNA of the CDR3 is TGTGCCAGCAGCCCGAGGACAGGGCAGGAGACCCAGTACTTC.

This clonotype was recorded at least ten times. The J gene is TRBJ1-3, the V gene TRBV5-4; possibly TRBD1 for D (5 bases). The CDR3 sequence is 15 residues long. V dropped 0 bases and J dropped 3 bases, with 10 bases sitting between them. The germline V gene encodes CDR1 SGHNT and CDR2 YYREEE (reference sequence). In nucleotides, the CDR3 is TGTGCCAGCAGCTTGGCGGGGGGAGGTGGAAACACCATATATTTT. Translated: CASSLAGGGGNTIYF.

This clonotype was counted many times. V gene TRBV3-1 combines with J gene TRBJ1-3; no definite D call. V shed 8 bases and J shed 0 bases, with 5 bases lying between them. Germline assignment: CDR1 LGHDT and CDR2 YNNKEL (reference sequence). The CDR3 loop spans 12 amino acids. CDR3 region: CASSFSGNTIYF. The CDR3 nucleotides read TGTGCCAGCTCGTTCTCTGGAAACACCATATATTTT.

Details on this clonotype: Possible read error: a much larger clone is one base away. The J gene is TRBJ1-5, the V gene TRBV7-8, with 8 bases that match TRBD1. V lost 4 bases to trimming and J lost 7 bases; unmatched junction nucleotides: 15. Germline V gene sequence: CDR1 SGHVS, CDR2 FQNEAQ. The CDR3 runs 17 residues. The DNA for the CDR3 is TGTGCCAGCAGCTCCTTTTCATACGGGACAGGTAGCCAGCCCCAGCATTTT. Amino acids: CASSSFSYGTGSQPQHF.

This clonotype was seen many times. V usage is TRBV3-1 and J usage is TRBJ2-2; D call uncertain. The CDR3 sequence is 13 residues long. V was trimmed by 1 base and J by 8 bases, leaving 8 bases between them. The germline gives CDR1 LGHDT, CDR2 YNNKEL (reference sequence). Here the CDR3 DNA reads TGTGCCAGCAGCCAAGCAGTAGAGGGGGAGCTGTTTTTT. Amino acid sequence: CASSQAVEGELFF.

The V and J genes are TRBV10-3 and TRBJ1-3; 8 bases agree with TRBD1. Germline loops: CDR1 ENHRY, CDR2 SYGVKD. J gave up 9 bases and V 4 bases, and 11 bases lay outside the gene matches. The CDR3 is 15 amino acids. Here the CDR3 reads CAISGGDRNAGTIYF. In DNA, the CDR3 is TGTGCCATCAGTGGCGGGGACAGGAATGCGGGCACCATATATTTT.

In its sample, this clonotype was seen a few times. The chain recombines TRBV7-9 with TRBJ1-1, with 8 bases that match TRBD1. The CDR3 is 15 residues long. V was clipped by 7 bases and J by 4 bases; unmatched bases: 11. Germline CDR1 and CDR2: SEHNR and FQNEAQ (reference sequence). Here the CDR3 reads CASTLTGVYGTEAFF. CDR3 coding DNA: TGTGCCAGCACCCTGACAGGGGTTTATGGCACTGAAGCTTTCTTT.

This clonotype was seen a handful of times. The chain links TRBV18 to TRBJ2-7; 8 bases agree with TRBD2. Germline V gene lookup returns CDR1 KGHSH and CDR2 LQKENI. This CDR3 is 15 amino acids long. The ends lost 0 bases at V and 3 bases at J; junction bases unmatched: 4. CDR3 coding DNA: TGTGCCAGCTCACCACCGCGGGGGGCCCTCTACGAGCAGTACTTC. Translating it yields CASSPPRGALYEQYF.

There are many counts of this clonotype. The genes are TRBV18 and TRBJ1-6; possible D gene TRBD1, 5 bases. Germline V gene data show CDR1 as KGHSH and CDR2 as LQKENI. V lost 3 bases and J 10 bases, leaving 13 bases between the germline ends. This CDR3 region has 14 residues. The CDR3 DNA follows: TGTGCCAGCTCACCGGAAGGACAAGGGTCACCCCTCCACTTT. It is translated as CASSPEGQGSPLHF.

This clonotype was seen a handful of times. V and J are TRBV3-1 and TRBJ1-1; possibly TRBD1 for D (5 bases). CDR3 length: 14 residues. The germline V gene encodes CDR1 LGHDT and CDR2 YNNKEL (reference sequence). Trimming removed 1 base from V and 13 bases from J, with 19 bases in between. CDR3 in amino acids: CASSQVLGTGVDFF. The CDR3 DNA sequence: TGTGCCAGCAGCCAAGTTTTGGGGACGGGCGTGGATTTCTTT.

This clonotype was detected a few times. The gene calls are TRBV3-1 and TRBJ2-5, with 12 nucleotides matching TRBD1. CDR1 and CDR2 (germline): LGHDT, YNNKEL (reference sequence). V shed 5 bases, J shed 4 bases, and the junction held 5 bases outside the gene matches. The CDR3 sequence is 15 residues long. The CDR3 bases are TGTGCCAGCAGCTTCCCGGGACAGGGGGCAGAGACCCAGTACTTC. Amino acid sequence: CASSFPGQGAETQYF.

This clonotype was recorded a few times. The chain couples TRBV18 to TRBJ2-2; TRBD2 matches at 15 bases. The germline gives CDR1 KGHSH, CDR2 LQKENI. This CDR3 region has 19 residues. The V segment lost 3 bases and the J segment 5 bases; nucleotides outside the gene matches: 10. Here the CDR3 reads CASSPLMGLAGGRTGELFF. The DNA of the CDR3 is TGTGCCAGCTCACCTCTGATGGGACTAGCGGGAGGACGTACCGGGGAGCTGTTTTTT.

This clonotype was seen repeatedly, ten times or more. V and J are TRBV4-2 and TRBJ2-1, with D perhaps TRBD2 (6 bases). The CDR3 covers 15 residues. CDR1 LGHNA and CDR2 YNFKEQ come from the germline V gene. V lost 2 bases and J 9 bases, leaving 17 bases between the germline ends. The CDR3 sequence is CASSQKAGGAGEQFF. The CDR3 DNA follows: TGTGCCAGCAGCCAAAAGGCCGGGGGAGCCGGTGAGCAGTTCTTC.

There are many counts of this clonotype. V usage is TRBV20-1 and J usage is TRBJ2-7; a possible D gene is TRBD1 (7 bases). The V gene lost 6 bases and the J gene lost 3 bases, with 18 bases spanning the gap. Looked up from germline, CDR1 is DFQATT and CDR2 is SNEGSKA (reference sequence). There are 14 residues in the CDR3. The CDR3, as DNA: TGCAGTGCGCGTGACAGGGACTGGGGCTACGAGCAGTACTTC. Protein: CSARDRDWGYEQYF.

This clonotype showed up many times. CDR3 amino acids: CAISDPTSVSPYEQYF. The CDR3 DNA sequence: TGTGCCATCAGTGATCCCACTAGTGTAAGTCCCTACGAGCAGTACTTC. The gene calls are TRBV10-3 and TRBJ2-7; D is possibly TRBD2 (5 bases). This CDR3 is 16 amino acids long. The V gene's germline CDR1 is ENHRY and CDR2 SYGVKD. The V end lost 3 bases, the J end lost 2 bases, and 17 bases lay between the germline ends.

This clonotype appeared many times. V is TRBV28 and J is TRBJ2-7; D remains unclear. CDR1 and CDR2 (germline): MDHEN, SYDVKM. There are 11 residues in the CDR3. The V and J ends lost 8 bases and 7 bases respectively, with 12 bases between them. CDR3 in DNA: TGTGCCAGCCAGATGGCACGGGAGCAGTACTTC. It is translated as CASQMAREQYF.

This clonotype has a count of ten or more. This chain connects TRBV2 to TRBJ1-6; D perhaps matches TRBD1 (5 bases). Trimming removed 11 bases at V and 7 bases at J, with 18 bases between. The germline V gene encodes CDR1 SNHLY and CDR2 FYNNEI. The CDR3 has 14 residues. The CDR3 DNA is TGTGCCGTACCCCTTTCGGCAGGGAATTCACCCCTCCACTTT. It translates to CAVPLSAGNSPLHF.

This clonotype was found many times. In nucleotides, the CDR3 is TGTGCCAGCAGCAGGTTAGTCAGCTCCTACAATGAGCAGTTCTTC. It is translated as CASSRLVSSYNEQFF. This chain uses TRBV4-2 with TRBJ2-1, with no clear D. Germline assignment: CDR1 LGHNA and CDR2 YNFKEQ. V lost 5 bases and J lost 0, with 11 bases in between. The CDR3 totals 15 residues.

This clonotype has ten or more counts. CDR3 region: CASSLRVQNTEAFF. Here the CDR3 DNA reads TGTGCCAGCAGCTTAAGGGTCCAGAACACTGAAGCTTTCTTT. The chain is built from TRBV11-2 and TRBJ1-1; D is ambiguous. The length of the CDR3 is 14 residues. Germline V CDR1 and CDR2: SGHAT, FQNNGV. V dropped 2 bases and J dropped 1 base, with 8 bases sitting between them.

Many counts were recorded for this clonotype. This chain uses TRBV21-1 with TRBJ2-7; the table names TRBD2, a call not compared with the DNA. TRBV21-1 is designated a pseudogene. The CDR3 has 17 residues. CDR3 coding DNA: TGTGCCAGCAGCCCCACCGGTGGCGGGAGTATCTCCTACGAGCAGTACTTC. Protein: CASSPTGGGSISYEQYF.

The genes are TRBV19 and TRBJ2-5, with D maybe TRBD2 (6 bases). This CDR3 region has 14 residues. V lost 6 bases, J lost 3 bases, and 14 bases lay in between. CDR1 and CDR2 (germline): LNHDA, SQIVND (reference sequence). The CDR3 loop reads CASRRVSGEETQYF. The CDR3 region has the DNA TGTGCCAGTAGGAGGGTATCGGGGGAAGAGACCCAGTACTTC. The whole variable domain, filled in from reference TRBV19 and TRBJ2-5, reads DGGITQSPKYLFRKEGQNVTLSCEQNLNHDAMYWYRQDPGQGLRLIYYSQIVNDFQKGDIAEGYSVSREKKESFPLTVTSAQKNPTAFYLCASRRVSGEETQYFGPGTRLLVL.

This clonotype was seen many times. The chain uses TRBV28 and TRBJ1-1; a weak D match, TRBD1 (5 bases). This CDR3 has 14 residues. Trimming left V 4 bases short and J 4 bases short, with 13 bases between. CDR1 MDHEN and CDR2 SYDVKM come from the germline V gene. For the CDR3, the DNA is TGTGCCAGCAGTTCCGGGACCCTAATCACTGAAGCTTTCTTT. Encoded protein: CASSSGTLITEAFF.

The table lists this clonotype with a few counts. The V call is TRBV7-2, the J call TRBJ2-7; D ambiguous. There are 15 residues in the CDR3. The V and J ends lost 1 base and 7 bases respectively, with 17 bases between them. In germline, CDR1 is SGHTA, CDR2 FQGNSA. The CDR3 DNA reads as TGTGCCAGCAGCTTAGACGGGCAGATGATTAGGGAGCAGTACTTC. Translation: CASSLDGQMIREQYF.